These 32 T cell receptor beta chains came from one sample sequenced in a study of T cell responses to AZD1222 COVID-19 vaccine (dated by TCRdb to 2020 to 2023). Receptor amplification or capture employed the immunoSEQ multiplex PCR assay. Drawn from immuneACCESS, this table holds only the in-frame rearrangements with V and J called that TCRdb kept. Clones are partly lost; checked studies trace under half to an unresolved V gene and leave the rest unexplained. The table for this sample lists about 130,000 clones; approximately 86% of them were counted only once. Around 1.6% of the sample comes from the top ten. The intended sense of this specimen's time point label: baseline before first vaccination. The sample was peripheral blood, taken on day 0 of AZD1222 vaccination. Every receptor here comes from an adult in good health.

This sequence joins TRBV29-1 and TRBJ1-5; D remains ambiguous. The CDR3 is 15 amino acids. V gave up 4 bases and J gave up 0 bases, with 13 bases separating them. CDR1 is SQVTM and CDR2 is ANQGSEA in the germline V gene. The CDR3 DNA reads TGCAGCGTTGCCCATGCAACCGGTAGCAATCAGCCCCAGCATTTT. Amino acids: CSVAHATGSNQPQHF.

This sequence joins TRBV5-1 and TRBJ2-3; TRBD1 matches at 9 bases. The CDR3 consists of 15 residues. CDR1 and CDR2 (germline): SGHRS, YFSETQ. V was clipped by 4 bases and J by 1 base; unmatched bases: 4. The CDR3 DNA reads TGCGCCAGCAGCCAACAGGGGGCGGGCACAGATACGCAGTATTTT. It encodes CASSQQGAGTDTQYF.

This chain links TRBV5-1 with TRBJ2-3; D is unclear. Trimming stripped 4 bases from V and 6 bases from J, with 18 bases between. CDR1 is SGHRS, CDR2 YFSETQ, per germline. CDR3 length equals 15 residues. The CDR3 reads CASSPSGPPLDTQYF. Here the CDR3 DNA reads TGCGCCAGCAGCCCATCCGGGCCCCCTTTGGATACGCAGTATTTT.

The CDR3 protein is CASSTSREGQGSNQPQHF. The CDR3 region has the DNA TGTGCCAGCAGCACCTCCCGTGAGGGCCAGGGAAGCAATCAGCCCCAGCATTTT. V usage is TRBV14 and J usage is TRBJ1-5; tentative D call: TRBD1 (5 bases). The CDR3 spans 18 residues. Germline V gene sequence: CDR1 SGHDN, CDR2 FVKESK. Trimming cost V 5 bases and J 1 base, with 21 bases left between them.

The gene calls are TRBV18 and TRBJ2-3, with 7 positions matching TRBD1. This CDR3 has 16 amino acids. Germline-derived CDR1 and CDR2 are KGHSH and LQKENI. V trimming: 3 bases; J trimming: 1 base; junction bases outside the gene matches: 7. In nucleotides, the CDR3 is TGTGCCAGCTCACCCGGTAGACAGGGCCGCACAGATACGCAGTATTTT. It encodes CASSPGRQGRTDTQYF.

This chain connects TRBV11-3 to TRBJ2-6, with TRBD1 matching 9 bases. Germline trimming cut 1 base from V and 2 bases from J; bases unmatched to any gene: 0. The CDR3 is 16 amino acids. Germline V gives CDR1 SGHNT, CDR2 YENEEA. The CDR3 region has the DNA TGTGCCAGCAGCTTAGGGGACAGGGCTGGGGCCAACGTCCTGACTTTC. Amino acids: CASSLGDRAGANVLTF.

This chain joins TRBV5-1 and TRBJ1-1; D is perhaps TRBD1 (6 bases). The CDR3 loop spans 16 amino acids. Between the trimmed V and J ends, which lost 4 bases and 8 bases, there was a span of 24 bases. Germline CDR1 reads SGHRS; CDR2 reads YFSETQ. DNA for the CDR3: TGCGCCAGCAGCCCTTACAAGATACAGGGTGGGGGAGAAGCTTTCTTT. It is translated as CASSPYKIQGGGEAFF.

This chain joins TRBV24-1 and TRBJ1-5; 10 bases line up with TRBD1. The CDR3 extends over 13 amino acids. V was clipped by 10 bases and J by 7 bases; unmatched bases: 6. Germline V lookup: CDR1 KGHDR, CDR2 SFDVKD. The CDR3 here is CATAGQGSQPQHF. For the CDR3, the DNA is TGTGCCACGGCGGGACAGGGGAGCCAGCCCCAGCATTTT.

The chain combines TRBV28 with TRBJ1-3; D perhaps matches TRBD1 (5 bases). There are 14 residues in the CDR3. V lost 7 bases to trimming and J lost 4 bases, with 14 bases between them. CDR1 is MDHEN, CDR2 SYDVKM, per germline. The CDR3 loop is CASTRDSNGNTIYF. The CDR3 bases are TGTGCCAGCACCCGTGACAGCAACGGAAACACCATATATTTT.

This chain uses TRBV28 with TRBJ1-6; 8 bases line up with TRBD1. Germline values: CDR1 MDHEN, CDR2 SYDVKM. With V trimmed by 6 bases and J by 6 bases, 10 bases remained unmatched. The CDR3 covers 16 residues. CDR3 nucleotide sequence: TGTGCCAGCAGGGGGGACAGGTCGGCCCCTAATTCACCCCTCCACTTT. It is translated as CASRGDRSAPNSPLHF.

The chain has TRBV30 and TRBJ1-6; no definite D call. The CDR3 totals 13 residues. CDR1 is GTSNPN, CDR2 SVGIG, per germline (reference sequence). V was clipped by 3 bases and J by 7 bases, with 10 bases between them. CDR3 bases: TGTGCCTGGAGCCTACGGGTGAATTCACCCCTCCACTTT. It is translated as CAWSLRVNSPLHF. The full variable domain, in which reference TRBV30 and TRBJ1-6 provide the parts outside the CDR3, is SQTIHQWPATLVQPVGSPLSLECTVEGTSNPNLYWYRQAAGRGLQLLFYSVGIGQISSEVPQNLSASRPQDRQFILSSKKLLLSDSGFYLCAWSLRVNSPLHFGNGTRLTVT.

This clone showed up just a few times. The CDR3 loop is CASGRDTGNTEAFF. In DNA form, the CDR3 reads TGTGCCAGCGGAAGAGACACGGGGAACACTGAAGCTTTCTTT. The V gene is TRBV6-5, the J gene TRBJ1-1, with D hard to call. V lost 8 bases and J lost 1, with 14 bases in between. CDR1 is MNHEY and CDR2 is SVGAGI in the germline V gene. The CDR3 covers 14 residues.

The chain has TRBV5-6 and TRBJ1-1, with D uncertain. Germline lookup yields CDR1 SGHDT and CDR2 YYEEEE. With 4 bases removed from V and 1 base from J, the gap between germline ends came to 17 bases. The CDR3 is made up of 16 amino acids. The CDR3 DNA sequence: TGTGCCAGCAGCCTGATGGGGAACGCCGAGAACACTGAAGCTTTCTTT. Translated: CASSLMGNAENTEAFF.

The gene calls are TRBV18 and TRBJ2-5; D ambiguous. Germline values: CDR1 KGHSH, CDR2 LQKENI. This CDR3 has 12 residues. V shed 5 bases and J shed 2 bases, with 6 bases lying between them. The CDR3 region has the DNA TGTGCCAGCTCATCAGGACAAGAGACCCAGTACTTC. The encoded protein is CASSSGQETQYF.

This chain connects TRBV5-1 to TRBJ1-2; no clear D gene. Looked up from germline, CDR1 is SGHRS and CDR2 is YFSETQ. This CDR3 has 15 amino acids. V was shortened by 4 bases and J by 2 bases, with 15 bases between the two germline ends. The CDR3: CASSPRQGRNYGYTF. Written as DNA, the CDR3 is TGCGCCAGCAGCCCTCGCCAAGGGAGAAACTATGGCTACACCTTC.

This clone was seen only once. The J gene is TRBJ2-7, the V gene TRBV4-3; 8 bases are a match to TRBD1. This CDR3 has 20 amino acids. The germline V gene encodes CDR1 LGHNA and CDR2 YSLEER. The trim removed 0 bases at V and 1 base at J, leaving 17 bases unmatched. CDR3 bases: TGCGCCAGCAGCCAAGATCCGGTGGAGGCCCCCGGGACAGGATCCTACGAGCAGTACTTC. Residues: CASSQDPVEAPGTGSYEQYF.

This clone appeared once. The chain uses TRBV12-3 or TRBV12-4 and TRBJ1-4; D call uncertain. The CDR3 length is 13 residues. The V and J ends lost 2 bases and 7 bases respectively, with 8 bases between them. The DNA of the CDR3 is TGTGCCAGCAGTTTAAATGTAATTGAAAAACTGTTTTTT. Translated, it gives CASSLNVIEKLFF.

This clone was recorded only once. V gene TRBV7-9 combines with J gene TRBJ2-2; D may be TRBD2 (6 bases). Between the trimmed V and J ends, which lost 5 bases and 1 base, there was a span of 11 bases. The germline CDR1 and CDR2 sequences are SEHNR and FQNEAQ (reference sequence). CDR3 length: 15 amino acids. Here the CDR3 reads CASSDRRVNTGELFF. The CDR3 DNA follows: TGTGCCAGCAGCGATAGGAGGGTGAACACCGGGGAGCTGTTTTTT.

This clone turned up a few times. The chain links TRBV6-1 to TRBJ1-5, with D maybe TRBD1 (5 bases). Between the trimmed V and J ends, which lost 2 bases and 5 bases, there was a span of 25 bases. The CDR3 spans 19 residues. Germline V gives CDR1 MNHNS, CDR2 SASEGT. The CDR3 DNA sequence: TGTGCCAGCAGTGAATCCGCTGGCCGGGACCCGAGGATGGATCAGCCCCAGCATTTT. It codes for CASSESAGRDPRMDQPQHF.

The V call is TRBV5-1, the J call TRBJ1-1; TRBD1 matches 8 bases. The CDR3 length is 14 residues. With 7 bases clipped from V and 2 bases from J, the junction kept 7 bases outside the gene matches. Germline V gives CDR1 SGHRS, CDR2 YFSETQ. CDR3 bases: TGCGCCAGCGGCACAGGGGGTACTAACACTGAAGCTTTCTTT. Protein sequence: CASGTGGTNTEAFF.

The chain recombines TRBV29-1 with TRBJ2-7, with unresolved D. The V gene's germline CDR1 is SQVTM and CDR2 ANQGSEA. There are 12 residues in the CDR3. Deletions cut 1 base from V and 3 bases from J, with 7 bases between. In nucleotides, the CDR3 is TGCAGCGTTGAAGGGTCGCGCTACGAGCAGTACTTC. Encoded protein: CSVEGSRYEQYF.

The V call is TRBV27, the J call TRBJ2-7, with 9 bases that match TRBD1. CDR3 length equals 17 residues. Germline-derived CDR1 and CDR2 are MNHEY and SMNVEV (reference sequence). The V gene end was trimmed by 5 bases and the J gene end by 1 base; junction bases not matched to a gene: 12. The CDR3 loop is CASSPRLQGAVSYEQYF. In nucleotides, the CDR3 is TGTGCCAGCAGTCCCCGCTTACAGGGGGCGGTATCCTACGAGCAGTACTTC.

This clone was seen just once. This chain links TRBV6-2 or TRBV6-3 with TRBJ1-4, with D unresolved. V was clipped by 0 bases and J by 8 bases, with 10 bases between them. The CDR3 consists of 14 residues. CDR1 MNHEY and CDR2 SVGEGT come from the germline V gene. DNA of the CDR3: TGTGCCAGCAGTTACTCGATTTTGGGGGAAAAACTGTTTTTT. Translating it yields CASSYSILGEKLFF.

V and J are TRBV24-1 and TRBJ1-2, with 8 nucleotides matching TRBD1. Losses at the gene ends were 4 bases for V and 8 bases for J; bases not matched to a gene: 8. Germline V gives CDR1 KGHDR, CDR2 SFDVKD. This CDR3 is 14 amino acids long. The DNA for the CDR3 is TGTGCCACCAGTGAGGGGACAGGCGGTATCGGCTACACCTTC. The encoded protein is CATSEGTGGIGYTF.

V usage is TRBV6-2 or TRBV6-3 and J usage is TRBJ2-3; 8 nucleotides align to TRBD2. Germline loops: CDR1 MNHEY, CDR2 SVGEGT. The CDR3 is 16 residues long. With 0 bases clipped from V and 1 base from J, the junction kept 3 bases outside the gene matches. The CDR3 DNA reads TGTGCCAGCAGTTACTCTGGTAGCGGGGGCACAGATACGCAGTATTTT. Amino acids: CASSYSGSGGTDTQYF.

The chain joins TRBV2 to TRBJ1-2, with TRBD1 as a possible D gene (6 bases). Deletions cut 4 bases from V and 5 bases from J, with 20 bases between. Germline CDR1 SNHLY, CDR2 FYNNEI. The CDR3 runs to 16 residues. The CDR3 bases are TGTGCCAGCAGTGTGGGGGGCGCGGTGGAAGGGTATGGCTACACCTTC. Translation gives CASSVGGAVEGYGYTF.

The genes are TRBV12-3 or TRBV12-4 and TRBJ1-1, with a tentative D call TRBD1 (5 bases). This CDR3 is 13 amino acids long. Trimming left V 6 bases short and J 3 bases short, with 11 bases between. DNA for the CDR3: TGTGCCAGCAGCCAAATGACAGACACTGAAGCTTTCTTT. Amino acid sequence: CASSQMTDTEAFF.

There are a few counts of this clone. The CDR3 loop is CASRRFFTDTQYF. As DNA, the CDR3 is TGTGCCAGCAGGAGGTTCTTCACAGATACGCAGTATTTT. The chain recombines TRBV2 with TRBJ2-3; D remains ambiguous. This CDR3 comprises 13 residues. The germline V gene encodes CDR1 SNHLY and CDR2 FYNNEI. Trimming took off 6 bases at V and 2 bases at J, with 9 bases between the two ends.

V gene TRBV5-1 combines with J gene TRBJ2-7; unclear D gene. Trimming shortened V by 4 bases and J by 9 bases, and 17 bases separated the two germline ends. Per the germline V gene, CDR1 is SGHRS and CDR2 is YFSETQ. This CDR3 has 13 amino acids. The CDR3 nucleotides are TGCGCCAGCAGCACCATACGGACGGCCCGGCAGTACTTC. Translation: CASSTIRTARQYF.

V gene TRBV28 combines with J gene TRBJ1-5; unclear D gene. Germline V gene sequence: CDR1 MDHEN, CDR2 SYDVKM. The CDR3 length is 16 residues. V was pared by 7 bases and J by 0 bases, with 16 bases between. CDR3 coding DNA: TGTGCCAGCACTCTGAGGGCTATCCCTAGCAATCAGCCCCAGCATTTT. Protein: CASTLRAIPSNQPQHF.

V gene TRBV29-1 combines with J gene TRBJ1-4, with a possible D match to TRBD1 (5 bases). The CDR3 is 13 amino acids. CDR1 is SQVTM and CDR2 is ANQGSEA in the germline V gene. V shed 7 bases and J shed 3 bases, with 12 bases lying between them. CDR3 DNA: TGCAGCGCCCAGGACACACCTAATGAAAAACTGTTTTTT. Translated, it gives CSAQDTPNEKLFF.

The chain is built from TRBV5-5 and TRBJ1-2; D not certain. The CDR3 has 15 amino acids. Germline V gene sequence: CDR1 SGHKS, CDR2 YYEKEE (reference sequence). V lost 4 bases and J 4 bases, leaving 17 bases between the germline ends. The CDR3 loop is CASSQAQRVIYGYTF. The CDR3 bases are TGTGCCAGCAGCCAAGCCCAACGGGTAATCTATGGCTACACCTTC.